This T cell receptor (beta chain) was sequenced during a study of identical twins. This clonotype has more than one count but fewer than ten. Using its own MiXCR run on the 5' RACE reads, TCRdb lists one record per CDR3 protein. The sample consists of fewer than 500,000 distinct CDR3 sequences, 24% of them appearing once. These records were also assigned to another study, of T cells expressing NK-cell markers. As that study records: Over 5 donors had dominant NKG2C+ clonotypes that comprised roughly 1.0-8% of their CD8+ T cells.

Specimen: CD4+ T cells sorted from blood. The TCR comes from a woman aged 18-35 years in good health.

CDR3 protein: CASSPLLGRVNGYTF. The CDR3 DNA reads TGTGCCAGCAGCCCACTCCTGGGCAGGGTCAATGGCTACACCTTC. The chain carries TRBV11-2 and TRBJ1-2, with a tentative D call TRBD1 (5 bases). With 5 bases removed from V and 6 bases from J, the gap between germline ends came to 19 bases. This CDR3 comprises 15 residues. Per germline, CDR1 SGHAT and CDR2 FQNNGV.